The 24 T cell receptor beta chains below were found in one sample sequenced in a study of siplizumab effects on memory and regulatory T cells. Produced via immunoSEQ multiplex PCR; TCRdb's table is partial and in-frame only. The repertoire includes over 90,000 clones, about 93% of them detected once, and 1% to 1.3% sits in the top ten. Sequencing was done on a sample of CD4+ T cells sorted from blood. The receptors here all came from a human donor in good health.

This chain connects TRBV5-1 to TRBJ2-6; TRBD2 agrees at 11 bases. J gave up 0 bases and V 4 bases, and 6 bases lay outside the gene matches. This CDR3 is built from 18 residues. Germline V lookup: CDR1 SGHRS, CDR2 YFSETQ. The DNA of the CDR3 is TGCGCCAGCAGCCCGCAGACTAGCGGGGCCTCTGGGGCCAACGTCCTGACTTTC. Translating gives CASSPQTSGASGANVLTF.

J is TRBJ1-1 and V is TRBV5-4; no reliable D call. Germline CDR1 SGHNT, CDR2 YYREEE (reference sequence). The CDR3 totals 15 residues. Trimming cost V 4 bases and J 5 bases, with 18 bases left between them. CDR3 protein: CASSIDIAGQTEAFF. CDR3 DNA sequence: TGTGCCAGCAGCATTGACATTGCCGGCCAGACTGAAGCTTTCTTT.

The chain combines TRBV20-1 with TRBJ2-1; no clear D gene. Germline lookup yields CDR1 DFQATT and CDR2 SNEGSKA (reference sequence). The length of the CDR3 is 11 residues. Here the CDR3 DNA reads TGCGGAAAAAGGGCCGTTGGTGAGCAGTTCTTC. Translating it yields CGKRAVGEQFF.

This clone was found once. The chain joins TRBV7-8 to TRBJ1-5, with D unclear. V was clipped by 1 base and J by 4 bases, with 11 bases between them. Germline V gene data show CDR1 as SGHVS and CDR2 as FQNEAQ. The CDR3 length is 15 residues. The CDR3 DNA sequence: TGTGCCAGCAGCTTAGAAGCGCAGCTTAATCAGCCCCAGCATTTT. Its protein product is CASSLEAQLNQPQHF.

This chain uses TRBV5-4 with TRBJ2-5; no firm D call. CDR3 length: 15 residues. V was shortened by 1 base and J by 4 bases, with 14 bases between the two germline ends. From germline, CDR1 is SGHNT and CDR2 YYREEE (reference sequence). This chain's CDR3 is CASSLSLPKRETQYF. The CDR3, as DNA: TGTGCCAGCAGCTTGAGCCTCCCTAAAAGAGAGACCCAGTACTTC.

The chain employs TRBV19 and TRBJ2-1, with D tentatively TRBD2 (6 bases). The CDR3 totals 14 residues. The V gene lost 5 bases and the J gene lost 2 bases, with 10 bases spanning the gap. The germline gives CDR1 LNHDA, CDR2 SQIVND (reference sequence). This CDR3 is CASSGGSPYNEQFF. CDR3 DNA: TGTGCCAGTAGTGGGGGGTCCCCCTACAATGAGCAGTTCTTC.

The V gene is TRBV19, the J gene TRBJ2-1; D is possibly TRBD1 (6 bases). Trimming shortened V by 6 bases and J by 7 bases, and 16 bases separated the two germline ends. From germline, CDR1 is LNHDA and CDR2 SQIVND (reference sequence). This CDR3 comprises 14 residues. In nucleotides, the CDR3 is TGTGCCAGTAGATACAGGGAGTTGAATAATGAGCAGTTCTTC. Translating it yields CASRYRELNNEQFF.

The V call is TRBV30, the J call TRBJ1-5, with a tentative D call TRBD1 (6 bases). V lost 6 bases to trimming and J lost 4 bases, with 19 bases between them. This CDR3 has 15 residues. Germline-derived CDR1 and CDR2 are GTSNPN and SVGIG (reference sequence). CDR3 sequence: CACTSQGTRNQPQHF. CDR3 nucleotides: TGTGCCTGCACTTCTCAGGGGACCAGAAATCAGCCCCAGCATTTT.

The chain has TRBV11-2 and TRBJ2-1; D not certain. V lost 3 bases, J lost 6 bases, and 9 bases lay in between. The CDR3 totals 13 residues. Germline CDR1 reads SGHAT; CDR2 reads FQNNGV. The chain's CDR3 is CASSFARINEQFF. DNA of the CDR3: TGTGCCAGCAGCTTCGCTAGGATCAATGAGCAGTTCTTC. The entire variable domain, with the rest obtained from reference TRBV11-2 and TRBJ2-1, is as follows: EAGVAQSPRYKIIEKRQSVAFWCNPISGHATLYWYQQILGQGPKLLIQFQNNGVVDDSQLPKDRFSAERLKGVDSTLKIQPAKLEDSAVYLCASSFARINEQFFGPGTRLTVL.

This chain connects TRBV12-5 to TRBJ1-1; the D gene is possibly TRBD1 (5 bases). Between the trimmed V and J ends, which lost 1 base and 1 base, there was a span of 10 bases. Germline-derived CDR1 and CDR2 are LGHNT and FRNRAP. The CDR3 covers 15 residues. In DNA form, the CDR3 reads TGTGCTAGTGGTTTGGACCTAACAGGGAACACTGAAGCTTTCTTT. Translating it yields CASGLDLTGNTEAFF.

The V gene is TRBV4-2, the J gene TRBJ1-1; D not certain. The CDR3 is 15 residues long. The germline V gene has CDR1 LGHNA and CDR2 YNFKEQ. Trimming removed 2 bases from V and 1 base from J, with 11 bases in between. The CDR3 nucleotides read TGTGCCAGCAGCCAATCAAAAACAGAGAACACTGAAGCTTTCTTT. Its translation is CASSQSKTENTEAFF.

The chain carries TRBV27 and TRBJ2-6; D remains ambiguous. This CDR3 is built from 15 residues. Looked up from germline, CDR1 is MNHEY and CDR2 is SMNVEV (reference sequence). V was cut by 6 bases and J by 0 bases, with 9 bases left in between. The CDR3 bases are TGTGCCAGCAGCTACAGCAGCTCTGGGGCCAACGTCCTGACTTTC. It codes for CASSYSSSGANVLTF.

The V call is TRBV7-8, the J call TRBJ2-3, with 13 bases identical to TRBD2. The CDR3 is made up of 16 amino acids. CDR1 is SGHVS and CDR2 is FQNEAQ in the germline V gene. The V segment lost 6 bases and the J segment 3 bases; nucleotides outside the gene matches: 6. CDR3 DNA sequence: TGTGCCAGCAGATCGACTAGCGGGAGGTTAACAGATACGCAGTATTTT. As protein: CASRSTSGRLTDTQYF.

The chain is built from TRBV29-1 and TRBJ1-5; D remains unclear. The CDR3 has 13 residues. Trimming removed 4 bases from V and 4 bases from J, with 11 bases in between. CDR1 is SQVTM and CDR2 is ANQGSEA in the germline V gene. This CDR3 reads CSVVLGPNQPQHF. CDR3 coding DNA: TGCAGCGTTGTTTTGGGCCCTAATCAGCCCCAGCATTTT.

This clone has only a few counts. V is TRBV19 and J is TRBJ1-4, with D unclear. The V end lost 4 bases, the J end lost 14 bases, and 2 bases lay between the germline ends. CDR3 length: 8 amino acids. CDR1 and CDR2 (germline): LNHDA, SQIVND (reference sequence). In DNA, the CDR3 is TGTGCCAGTAGTAAGCTGTTTTTT. Translating it yields CASSKLFF.

V is TRBV18 and J is TRBJ2-7; 7 bases match TRBD1. The germline V gene encodes CDR1 KGHSH and CDR2 LQKENI. The CDR3 length is 14 residues. J gave up 4 bases and V 6 bases, and 9 bases lay outside the gene matches. CDR3 amino acids: CASSRPGTAYEQYF. CDR3 bases: TGTGCCAGCTCCCGACCCGGGACAGCTTACGAGCAGTACTTC.

The chain joins TRBV6-6 to TRBJ2-2; no definite D call. Looked up from germline, CDR1 is MNHNY and CDR2 is SVGAGI (reference sequence). The germline V and J ends were trimmed by 2 bases and 0 bases, with 7 bases remaining between them. The CDR3 runs 15 residues. CDR3 coding DNA: TGTGCCAGCAGTTACCGGACGGCGAACACCGGGGAGCTGTTTTTT. Translation: CASSYRTANTGELFF.

The chain carries TRBV6-5 and TRBJ2-7, with D perhaps matching TRBD2 (6 bases). The CDR3 extends over 13 amino acids. Trimming stripped 6 bases from V and 4 bases from J, with 13 bases between. Germline CDR1 MNHEY, CDR2 SVGAGI. This CDR3 reads CASSRGTSYEQYF. CDR3 DNA: TGTGCCAGCAGCCGCGGGACTTCATACGAGCAGTACTTC.

The V and J genes are TRBV5-1 and TRBJ2-3; tentatively, D is TRBD2 (6 bases). Trimming removed 3 bases from V and 3 bases from J, with 14 bases in between. The CDR3 has 15 amino acids. Germline assignment: CDR1 SGHRS and CDR2 YFSETQ. The CDR3 nucleotides read TGCGCCAGCAGCTCCCTTGGCGGGAAGACAGATACGCAGTATTTT. Its translation: CASSSLGGKTDTQYF.

CDR3 region: CASSWGSIEEAYEQYF. As DNA, the CDR3 is TGTGCCAGCAGTTGGGGGTCTATCGAGGAGGCCTACGAGCAGTACTTC. The V gene is TRBV28, the J gene TRBJ2-7, with D perhaps matching TRBD1 or TRBD2 (5 bases each). CDR1 is MDHEN and CDR2 is SYDVKM in the germline V gene. This CDR3 region has 16 residues. The V and J ends lost 4 bases and 2 bases respectively, with 18 bases between them.

This chain uses TRBV2 with TRBJ1-3; no firm D call. Germline loops: CDR1 SNHLY, CDR2 FYNNEI. Trimming removed 7 bases at V and 4 bases at J, with 14 bases between. CDR3 length: 14 amino acids. CDR3 loop: CASTSMGYGNTIYF. For the CDR3, the DNA is TGTGCCAGCACGTCAATGGGGTACGGAAACACCATATATTTT.

CDR3 loop: CASSKTGGGNEQYF. The CDR3 nucleotides are TGTGCCAGCAGCAAAACGGGGGGTGGCAACGAGCAGTACTTC. V and J are TRBV25-1 and TRBJ2-7; 7 positions agree with TRBD2. CDR3 length: 14 amino acids. CDR1 and CDR2 (germline): MGHDK, SYGVNS. The junction had 10 bases not matched to a gene; V was cut back by 6 bases and J by 5 bases.

CDR3 protein: CASSWVAGAGETQYF. The CDR3, as DNA: TGTGCCAGCAGCTGGGTAGCGGGAGCGGGAGAGACCCAGTACTTC. The chain carries TRBV5-4 and TRBJ2-5, with 9 bases matching TRBD2. The V gene end was trimmed by 3 bases and the J gene end by 4 bases; junction bases not matched to a gene: 7. The CDR3 is 15 residues long. Germline values: CDR1 SGHNT, CDR2 YYREEE (reference sequence). Supplemented by reference TRBV5-4 and TRBJ2-5, the full variable domain reads ETGVTQSPTHLIKTRGQQVTLRCSSQSGHNTVSWYQQALGQGPQFIFQYYREEENGRGNFPPRFSGLQFPNYSSELNVNALELDDSALYLCASSWVAGAGETQYFGPGTRLLVL.

The V call is TRBV25-1, the J call TRBJ2-5; no definite D call. This CDR3 is 14 amino acids long. V lost 0 bases to trimming and J lost 0 bases, with 5 bases between them. Germline V CDR1 and CDR2: MGHDK, SYGVNS. CDR3 region: CASSEYGDQETQYF. Written as DNA, the CDR3 is TGTGCCAGCAGTGAATATGGTGACCAAGAGACCCAGTACTTC.